A single sample gave rise to the 15 T cell receptor beta chains below, sequenced in a study of spatial heterogeneity in lung cancer. TCRdb reprocessed the 5' RACE reads with MiXCR, giving one entry per CDR3 protein. Of some 980 distinct CDR3 sequences in the sample, 35% to 50% were seen once. Sample time point: sample taken at primary tumor resection. The authors sequenced whole RNA from tumor, nontumor lung or frozen PBMC without sorting. This specimen consisted of PBMCs, obtained at surgery. These receptors all come from a male donor with early-stage non-small cell lung cancer.

Worth noting for this clonotype: A library prepared for alpha chains yielded this beta chain as an off-target read; its size is of little meaning. V and J are TRBV2 and TRBJ2-1; maybe TRBD2 (6 bases). CDR3 length: 15 residues. Germline lookup yields CDR1 SNHLY and CDR2 FYNNEI. V lost 7 bases and J lost 4, with 17 bases in between. The CDR3 sequence is CASTPRGGRYNEQFF. DNA of the CDR3: TGTGCCAGCACCCCAAGGGGAGGTCGGTACAATGAGCAGTTCTTC.

Remarks on this clonotype: This beta chain is off target for a library built for alpha chains, so its abundance means little. The V gene is TRBV7-2, the J gene TRBJ2-7; 9 bases agree with TRBD1. J gave up 6 bases and V 5 bases, and 8 bases lay outside the gene matches. Per germline, CDR1 SGHTA and CDR2 FQGNSA. The CDR3 is 14 residues long. CDR3 sequence reads: CASSPDRGDFEQYF. CDR3 bases: TGTGCCAGCAGCCCAGACAGGGGGGACTTCGAGCAGTACTTC.

With respect to this clonotype: The library was prepared for alpha chains; this beta chain is a stray read, so its frequency means little. The CDR3, as DNA: TGTGCCAGCTCCCCGGGACACCACTACGAGCAGTACTTC. It codes for CASSPGHHYEQYF. V is TRBV18 and J is TRBJ2-7, with D perhaps matching TRBD1 (6 bases). CDR3 size: 13 residues. V dropped 6 bases and J dropped 3 bases, with 12 bases sitting between them. Germline V gene data show CDR1 as KGHSH and CDR2 as LQKENI.

This clonotype occurred a few times. This beta chain is an unintended read in a library built for alpha chains; its size means little. The chain has TRBV20-1 and TRBJ2-5; 7 nucleotides line up with TRBD2. After removal of 6 bases from V and 4 bases from J, the junction contained 5 bases not matched to a gene. The germline gives CDR1 DFQATT, CDR2 SNEGSKA (reference sequence). The CDR3 is made up of 12 amino acids. CDR3 coding DNA: TGCAGTGCCTGGACTAGTACAGAGACCCAGTACTTC. It is translated as CSAWTSTETQYF.

With regard to this clonotype: A library made for alpha chains picked up this beta chain off target, so its size means little. The chain uses TRBV12-2 and TRBJ2-5; TRBD1 was called by the table and not checked on the DNA. TRBV12-2 is a pseudogene segment. The CDR3 runs 15 residues. The CDR3 loop reads CASRLVDRGTETQYF. Here the CDR3 DNA reads TGTGCAAGTCGCTTAGTGGACAGGGGAACTGAGACCCAGTACTTC.

Concerning this clonotype itself: The library was built for alpha chains, so this beta chain is an off-target read and its size means little. J is TRBJ1-1 and V is TRBV29-1; 7 bases agree with TRBD1. CDR1 and CDR2 (germline): SQVTM, ANQGSEA. The V segment lost 6 bases and the J segment 4 bases; nucleotides outside the gene matches: 14. This CDR3 spans 15 amino acids. The CDR3 protein is CSVKPFTGASTEAFF. CDR3 in DNA: TGCAGCGTCAAACCTTTTACAGGGGCGAGCACTGAAGCTTTCTTT. Looking up the rest from reference TRBV29-1 and TRBJ1-1 gives the full variable domain: SAVISQKPSRDICQRGTSLTIQCQVDSQVTMMFWYRQQPGQSLTLIATANQGSEATYESGFVIDKFPISRPNLTFSTLTVSNMSPEDSSIYLCSVKPFTGASTEAFFGQGTRLTVV.

Note on this clonotype: Since the library was made to target alpha chains, this beta chain is a stray read and its abundance is not meaningful. The chain has TRBV7-8 and TRBJ2-3, with 11 bases that match TRBD2. V dropped 1 base and J dropped 5; count of bases not matched to a gene: 5. CDR1 SGHVS and CDR2 FQNEAQ come from the germline V gene. The CDR3 contains 16 residues. The CDR3 DNA follows: TGTGCCAGCAGCTTAGGACTAGCGGGAATAGGAGATACGCAGTATTTT. This translates into CASSLGLAGIGDTQYF.

The sample holds a few counts of this clonotype. This beta chain lies outside the target of a library built for alpha chains; its clone size means little. The chain joins TRBV4-1 to TRBJ2-7, with D possibly called TRBD1 or TRBD2 (5 bases each). Germline V gene sequence: CDR1 MGHRA, CDR2 YSYEKL. The V and J ends lost 5 bases and 3 bases respectively, with 17 bases between them. The CDR3 is made up of 15 amino acids. The CDR3 DNA follows: TGCGCCAGCAGCTATCTCCGGGACCCATACTACGAGCAGTACTTC. Translating it yields CASSYLRDPYYEQYF.

Comment on this clonotype: Because this beta chain is a stray read in a library intended to capture alpha chains, its abundance should not be given much weight. This rearrangement joins TRBV2 to TRBJ2-2; D is unclear. Trimming removed 7 bases from V and 7 bases from J, with 13 bases in between. CDR1 and CDR2 from the germline V gene are SNHLY and FYNNEI. There are 13 residues in the CDR3. CDR3 sequence (DNA): TGTGCCAGCATGGGGATGGGATTCGGGGAGCTGTTTTTT. Translated, it gives CASMGMGFGELFF.

Comments on this clonotype: This beta chain slipped into a library made for alpha chains as a stray read, so its size is not meaningful. The J gene is TRBJ2-1, the V gene TRBV5-1; tentatively, D is TRBD1 (6 bases). This CDR3 has 14 amino acids. The germline V and J ends were trimmed by 3 bases and 5 bases, with 12 bases remaining between them. Per germline, CDR1 SGHRS and CDR2 YFSETQ. CDR3 protein: CASSSGQLNNEQFF. The CDR3 DNA follows: TGCGCCAGCAGCTCGGGACAACTGAACAATGAGCAGTTCTTC. The whole variable domain, remainder taken from reference TRBV5-1 and TRBJ2-1, is KAGVTQTPRYLIKTRGQQVTLSCSPISGHRSVSWYQQTPGQGLQFLFEYFSETQRNKGNFPGRFSGRQFSNSRSEMNVSTLELGDSALYLCASSSGQLNNEQFFGPGTRLTVL.

This clonotype was counted only a few times. Within a library made for alpha chains, this beta chain is off target, and its count is uninformative. The V and J genes are TRBV24-1 and TRBJ2-3; D is possibly TRBD1 or TRBD2 (6 bases each). Germline CDR1 KGHDR, CDR2 SFDVKD. CDR3 length equals 16 residues. Trimming cost V 2 bases and J 2 bases, with 13 bases left between them. In DNA form, the CDR3 reads TGTGCCACCAGTGATTCCCTGTGGGGGGCCACAGATACGCAGTATTTT. Amino acids: CATSDSLWGATDTQYF.

In the case of this clonotype: This beta chain lies outside the target of a library built for alpha chains; its clone size means little. The V call is TRBV5-4, the J call TRBJ2-3; D gene uncertain. This CDR3 has 14 residues. The V end was cut by 0 bases, the J end by 3 bases, with 8 bases between. The germline V gene encodes CDR1 SGHNT and CDR2 YYREEE (reference sequence). The CDR3 protein is CASSLERITDTQYF. Written as DNA, the CDR3 is TGTGCCAGCAGCTTGGAGAGGATTACAGATACGCAGTATTTT.

This clonotype was detected a few times. This beta chain slipped into a library made for alpha chains as a stray read, so its size is not meaningful. This sequence joins TRBV4-3 and TRBJ2-2; D is undetermined. This CDR3 has 13 residues. With 3 bases removed from V and 4 bases from J, the gap between germline ends came to 6 bases. Germline CDR1 LGHNA, CDR2 YSLEER. This chain's CDR3 is CASSHGSTGELFF. CDR3 DNA: TGCGCCAGCAGCCACGGCAGCACCGGGGAGCTGTTTTTT.

A word on this clonotype: Since it is a stray read in a library aimed at alpha chains, this beta chain has a size that is not meaningful. V gene TRBV28 combines with J gene TRBJ2-3; TRBD2 agrees at 7 bases. The CDR3 totals 17 residues. V lost 1 base and J lost 0; bases outside the gene matches: 7. Germline CDR1 MDHEN, CDR2 SYDVKM. In nucleotides, the CDR3 is TGTGCCAGCAGTTTATCGGCTAGCGGTCCTAGCACAGATACGCAGTATTTT. This codes for CASSLSASGPSTDTQYF.

This clonotype ranks as large. Because this beta chain is a stray read in a library intended to capture alpha chains, its abundance should not be given much weight. The V and J genes are TRBV6-2 or TRBV6-3 and TRBJ2-1; D is unresolved. The CDR3 runs 12 residues. Deletions cut 3 bases from V and 10 bases from J, with 10 bases between. In germline, CDR1 is MNHEY, CDR2 SVGEGT. CDR3 nucleotides: TGTGCCAGCAGTTATCCGGAATTGGAGCAGTTCTTC. Protein sequence: CASSYPELEQFF.